Presented here are 24 T cell receptor beta chains from one specimen sequenced in a study of OX40 agonist ivuxolimab in advanced cancers. Library generation was performed with the immunoSEQ multiplex PCR assay. In TCRdb, the immuneACCESS table is reduced to in-frame sequences with V and J assigned. These tables do not hold every clone; where another copy was compared, an unresolved V gene accounts for under half, and the others remain unexplained. The sample table lists 70,000 to 95,000 clones, around 90% of them with a count of one. The top ten clonotypes cover approximately 0.76% of the sample. The source was CD4+ or CD8+ T cells sorted from blood, collected in a trial of the OX40 agonist ivuxolimab. These receptors originate from an adult with an advanced solid tumor such as melanoma, head and neck, liver or kidney cancer.

The J gene is TRBJ2-5, the V gene TRBV5-1, with a tentative D call TRBD1 (5 bases). V shed 1 base and J shed 5 bases, with 15 bases lying between them. Germline V gives CDR1 SGHRS, CDR2 YFSETQ. The CDR3 totals 15 residues. CDR3 region: CASSLSLRVGETQYF. The CDR3 bases are TGCGCCAGCAGCTTGAGCCTCAGGGTGGGGGAGACCCAGTACTTC.

The chain uses TRBV19 and TRBJ1-2, with a weak D call TRBD1 (6 bases). This CDR3 spans 16 amino acids. V lost 4 bases and J 0 bases, leaving 15 bases between the germline ends. Germline-derived CDR1 and CDR2 are LNHDA and SQIVND (reference sequence). CDR3 coding DNA: TGTGCCAGTAGTAGAGGTCCAGGGGAGCCTAACTATGGCTACACCTTC. The encoded protein is CASSRGPGEPNYGYTF. Full variable domain (missing parts from reference TRBV19 and TRBJ1-2): DGGITQSPKYLFRKEGQNVTLSCEQNLNHDAMYWYRQDPGQGLRLIYYSQIVNDFQKGDIAEGYSVSREKKESFPLTVTSAQKNPTAFYLCASSRGPGEPNYGYTFGSGTRLTVV.

The genes are TRBV5-1 and TRBJ1-1; possibly TRBD1 for D (5 bases). The CDR3 length is 13 residues. Germline CDR1 and CDR2: SGHRS and YFSETQ. Trimming stripped 0 bases from V and 4 bases from J, with 7 bases between. In DNA form, the CDR3 reads TGCGCCAGCAGCTTGGAGAGGGGCACTGAAGCTTTCTTT. It translates to CASSLERGTEAFF. Using reference TRBV5-1 and TRBJ1-1 for the parts outside the CDR3, the full variable domain is KAGVTQTPRYLIKTRGQQVTLSCSPISGHRSVSWYQQTPGQGLQFLFEYFSETQRNKGNFPGRFSGRQFSNSRSEMNVSTLELGDSALYLCASSLERGTEAFFGQGTRLTVV.

The V call is TRBV12-5, the J call TRBJ2-2, with D uncertain. The CDR3 covers 15 residues. CDR1 is LGHNT, CDR2 FRNRAP, per germline. V was cut by 6 bases and J by 3 bases, with 14 bases left in between. The CDR3 DNA reads as TGTGCTAGTGGATTGACACTCGGAGACACCGGGGAGCTGTTTTTT. It is translated as CASGLTLGDTGELFF.

The chain links TRBV11-2 to TRBJ2-1; TRBD2 matches 7 bases. CDR1 and CDR2 from the germline V gene are SGHAT and FQNNGV. This CDR3 contains 15 residues. V was pared by 6 bases and J by 5 bases, with 10 bases of the junction left unmatched. The CDR3 sequence: CASRRRLAVNNEQFF. The CDR3 DNA is TGTGCCAGCAGACGACGGCTAGCGGTCAACAATGAGCAGTTCTTC.

The chain joins TRBV5-1 to TRBJ1-2; no reliable D call. Per germline, CDR1 SGHRS and CDR2 YFSETQ. Trimming stripped 1 base from V and 6 bases from J, with 7 bases between. The CDR3 loop spans 12 amino acids. The CDR3 spells CASSLLRDGYTF. The CDR3 coding sequence is TGCGCCAGCAGCTTGTTGCGGGATGGCTACACCTTC.

The chain links TRBV28 to TRBJ1-4; no clear D gene. The CDR3 sequence is 13 residues long. Looked up from germline, CDR1 is MDHEN and CDR2 is SYDVKM. Trimming pared 5 bases from V and 10 bases from J, leaving 14 bases between. This CDR3 reads CASSPNRDGKLFF. In DNA form, the CDR3 reads TGTGCCAGCAGTCCGAACCGGGATGGAAAACTGTTTTTT.

V gene TRBV9 combines with J gene TRBJ2-3, with TRBD2 matching 9 bases. Trimming took 0 bases from V and 5 from J; bases not matched to a gene: 7. Germline V gene sequence: CDR1 SGDLS, CDR2 YYNGEE. There are 16 residues in the CDR3. DNA of the CDR3: TGTGCCAGCAGCGTAGACCTAGCGGGAAAGGGAGATACGCAGTATTTT. Translated: CASSVDLAGKGDTQYF.

The CDR3 is CASSSGGNTIYF. CDR3 nucleotide sequence: TGTGCCAGCAGTTCAGGTGGAAACACCATATATTTT. The V call is TRBV6-5, the J call TRBJ1-3; no definite D call. Per the germline V gene, CDR1 is MNHEY and CDR2 is SVGAGI. Between the trimmed V and J ends, which lost 4 bases and 3 bases, there was a span of 4 bases. This CDR3 has 12 residues.

V usage is TRBV6-5 and J usage is TRBJ1-1; weak D call: TRBD1 (5 bases). Trimming cost V 0 bases and J 5 bases, with 13 bases left between them. The CDR3 has 15 residues. Germline V gene sequence: CDR1 MNHEY, CDR2 SVGAGI. CDR3 DNA: TGTGCCAGCAGTTACTCGAGGCAGGGAAGGACTGAAGCTTTCTTT. Translating gives CASSYSRQGRTEAFF.

The chain links TRBV9 to TRBJ2-3, with no clear D. The CDR3 spans 14 residues. Per the germline V gene, CDR1 is SGDLS and CDR2 is YYNGEE. Trimming removed 4 bases from V and 0 bases from J, with 9 bases in between. CDR3 residues: CASSKELSTDTQYF. In DNA, the CDR3 is TGTGCCAGCAGCAAAGAGTTGAGCACAGATACGCAGTATTTT.

V and J are TRBV29-1 and TRBJ2-5; maybe TRBD2 (5 bases). Judging by the DNA end, TRBJ2-7 fits better; the J call may be wrong. This CDR3 contains 12 residues. Germline lookup yields CDR1 SQVTM and CDR2 ANQGSEA. The CDR3 DNA reads as TGCAGCGTCCGACCCCCGGGATTCGAGCAGTACTTC. Amino acids: CSVRPPGFEQYF.

V is TRBV7-2 and J is TRBJ2-1; D possibly corresponds to TRBD2 (5 bases). V lost 3 bases to trimming and J lost 7 bases, with 16 bases between them. The CDR3 has 15 residues. CDR1 is SGHTA and CDR2 is FQGNSA in the germline V gene. The CDR3 sequence: CASSFSSGVGNEQFF. The DNA of the CDR3 is TGTGCCAGCAGCTTTTCGAGCGGAGTCGGGAATGAGCAGTTCTTC.

This chain connects TRBV7-9 to TRBJ2-5, with a weak D call TRBD1 (6 bases). The end of the DNA fits TRBJ2-7 better, so the J call may be wrong. CDR1 and CDR2 (germline): SEHNR, FQNEAQ (reference sequence). The CDR3 runs 14 residues. CDR3 bases: TGTGCCAGCAACCTGACAGGTTTGACCTACGAGCAGTACTTC. Protein sequence: CASNLTGLTYEQYF.

The chain couples TRBV12-2 to TRBJ2-2; TRBD1, the D gene given by the table, was not confirmed from the DNA. TRBV12-2 is classified as a pseudogene. The CDR3 runs to 18 residues. CDR3 sequence: CASRFLLPPGQVAGELFF. The CDR3 DNA follows: TGTGCAAGTCGCTTCCTCCTCCCTCCGGGACAGGTTGCCGGGGAGCTGTTTTTT.

V gene TRBV4-3 combines with J gene TRBJ1-3; 7 bases line up with TRBD1. Per the germline V gene, CDR1 is LGHNA and CDR2 is YSLEER. CDR3 size: 17 residues. V shed 5 bases and J 6 bases; nucleotides not matched to a gene: 16. This CDR3 reads CASSWNFGTAETNTIYF. The CDR3 bases are TGCGCCAGCAGCTGGAACTTCGGGACAGCCGAGACAAACACCATATATTTT.

This sequence joins TRBV28 and TRBJ2-3; 9 bases fit TRBD2. Germline lookup yields CDR1 MDHEN and CDR2 SYDVKM. Losses at the gene ends were 5 bases for V and 4 bases for J; bases not matched to a gene: 10. This CDR3 comprises 16 residues. CDR3 nucleotide sequence: TGTGCCAGCAGTACAGTGTTAGCGGGAGAGGCAGATACGCAGTATTTT. It is translated as CASSTVLAGEADTQYF. Variable domain in full (rest from reference TRBV28 and TRBJ2-3): DVKVTQSSRYLVKRTGEKVFLECVQDMDHENMFWYRQDPGLGLRLIYFSYDVKMKEKGDIPEGYSVSREKKERFSLILESASTNQTSMYLCASSTVLAGEADTQYFGPGTRLTVL.

The chain employs TRBV2 and TRBJ2-5; TRBD1 might be the D (6 bases). Between the trimmed V and J ends, which lost 6 bases and 0 bases, there was a span of 11 bases. The CDR3 consists of 14 residues. Per germline, CDR1 SNHLY and CDR2 FYNNEI. The CDR3, as DNA: TGTGCCAGCAGGAAAGGACAGAACCAAGAGACCCAGTACTTC. Its protein is CASRKGQNQETQYF.

The chain uses TRBV7-2 and TRBJ2-3, with TRBD1 identical over 9 bases. CDR3 length equals 15 residues. V was pared by 5 bases and J by 9 bases, with 12 bases of the junction left unmatched. CDR1 and CDR2 (germline): SGHTA, FQGNSA. CDR3 sequence: CASSQRLQGADTQYF. The CDR3, as DNA: TGTGCCAGCAGCCAGCGATTACAGGGGGCTGACACGCAGTATTTT.

The chain recombines TRBV30 with TRBJ2-2; 8 bases agree with TRBD2. The ends lost 3 bases at V and 8 bases at J; junction bases unmatched: 5. Germline assignment: CDR1 GTSNPN and CDR2 SVGIG (reference sequence). The CDR3 totals 13 residues. The CDR3 bases are TGTGCCTGGAGCCCCGGGACTAGGGGGGAGCTGTTTTTT. This encodes CAWSPGTRGELFF. The full variable domain, completed using reference TRBV30 and TRBJ2-2, is SQTIHQWPATLVQPVGSPLSLECTVEGTSNPNLYWYRQAAGRGLQLLFYSVGIGQISSEVPQNLSASRPQDRQFILSSKKLLLSDSGFYLCAWSPGTRGELFFGEGSRLTVL.

The chain recombines TRBV27 with TRBJ2-1; TRBD2 matches 13 bases. This CDR3 spans 17 amino acids. Trimming cost V 7 bases and J 1 base; bases outside gene matches: 7. Germline CDR1 and CDR2: MNHEY and SMNVEV (reference sequence). In nucleotides, the CDR3 is TGTGCCAGCACCCTAACTAGCGGGAGGGCTTCCTACAATGAGCAGTTCTTC. This sequence encodes CASTLTSGRASYNEQFF.

The J gene is TRBJ2-7, the V gene TRBV28, with 13 bases aligning to TRBD2. CDR1 and CDR2 (germline): MDHEN, SYDVKM. CDR3 length: 16 residues. The ends lost 5 bases at V and 1 base at J; junction bases unmatched: 5. The CDR3 DNA follows: TGTGCCAGCAGTCCACCGGGACTAGCGGGGTCCTACGAGCAGTACTTC. It specifies CASSPPGLAGSYEQYF.

The genes are TRBV7-2 and TRBJ1-5; 7 bases map to TRBD1. In germline, CDR1 is SGHTA, CDR2 FQGNSA. This CDR3 contains 14 residues. V shed 5 bases and J 6 bases; nucleotides not matched to a gene: 7. The CDR3 nucleotides are TGTGCCAGCAGCCCCGACAGGGAGGGTCAGCCCCAGCATTTT. Protein sequence: CASSPDREGQPQHF.

The chain carries TRBV27 and TRBJ2-1; D unresolved. V was shortened by 3 bases and J by 4 bases, with 7 bases between the two germline ends. This CDR3 comprises 13 residues. The germline V gene has CDR1 MNHEY and CDR2 SMNVEV (reference sequence). CDR3 sequence (DNA): TGTGCCAGCAGTTTGAGAACTTACAATGAGCAGTTCTTC. Protein: CASSLRTYNEQFF.